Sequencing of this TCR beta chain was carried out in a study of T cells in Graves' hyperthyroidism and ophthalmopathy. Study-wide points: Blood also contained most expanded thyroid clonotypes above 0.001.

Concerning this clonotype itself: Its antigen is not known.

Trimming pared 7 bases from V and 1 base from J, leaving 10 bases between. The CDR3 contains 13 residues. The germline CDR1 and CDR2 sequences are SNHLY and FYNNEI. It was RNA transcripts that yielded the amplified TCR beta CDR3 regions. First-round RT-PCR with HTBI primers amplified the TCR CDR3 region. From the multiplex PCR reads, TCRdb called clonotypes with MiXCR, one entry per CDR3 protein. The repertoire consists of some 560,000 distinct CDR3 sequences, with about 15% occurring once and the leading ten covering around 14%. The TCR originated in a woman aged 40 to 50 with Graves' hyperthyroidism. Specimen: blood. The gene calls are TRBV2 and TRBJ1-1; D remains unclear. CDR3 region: CASMASGNTEAFF. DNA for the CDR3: TGTGCCAGCATGGCCAGCGGGAACACTGAAGCTTTCTTT.